A single sample is the source of the 14 T cell receptor beta chains below, sequenced in a study of T cell responses to AZD1222 COVID-19 vaccine. Only in-frame clones appear in the TCRdb table, and some are missing; sequencing was by immunoSEQ multiplex PCR. The table records about 130,000 clones, roughly 82% of them present only once. Material: peripheral blood, obtained on day 0 of AZD1222 vaccination. These receptors all come from an adult in good health.

The V and J genes are TRBV19 and TRBJ1-1, with D maybe TRBD1 (6 bases). Deletions cut 10 bases from V and 1 base from J, with 13 bases between. This CDR3 comprises 13 residues. Germline V gives CDR1 LNHDA, CDR2 SQIVND (reference sequence). For the CDR3, the DNA is TGTGCCACCGCCCCACAGGGGAACACTGAAGCTTTCTTT. Its translation is CATAPQGNTEAFF.

The genes are TRBV5-1 and TRBJ1-1, with D uncertain. Germline V gene data show CDR1 as SGHRS and CDR2 as YFSETQ. The CDR3 consists of 15 residues. Trimming took 0 bases from V and 1 from J, leaving 10 bases between them. CDR3 protein: CASSLEGPRNTEAFF. The CDR3 nucleotides read TGCGCCAGCAGCTTGGAAGGGCCAAGGAACACTGAAGCTTTCTTT.

V gene TRBV4-1 combines with J gene TRBJ2-3; D might be TRBD1 or TRBD2, each matching 5 bases. This CDR3 spans 18 amino acids. The V gene lost 10 bases and the J gene lost 0 bases, with 26 bases spanning the gap. The germline V gene has CDR1 MGHRA and CDR2 YSYEKL. CDR3 in DNA: TGCGCCACCCGCTGGGATTTCGACGGGGCTACTAGCACAGATACGCAGTATTTT. Translation: CATRWDFDGATSTDTQYF.

The chain links TRBV28 to TRBJ1-2; 9 positions agree with TRBD1. Germline values: CDR1 MDHEN, CDR2 SYDVKM. The ends lost 8 bases at V and 11 bases at J; junction bases unmatched: 15. The CDR3 runs to 14 residues. The CDR3: CASRVGGTGLRYTF. CDR3 in DNA: TGTGCCAGCCGGGTAGGCGGGACAGGGCTTCGATACACCTTC.

Here the CDR3 DNA reads TGCAGCGTTGAAGGGCAGGGAGGCTATGGCTACACCTTC. Translation gives CSVEGQGGYGYTF. The chain recombines TRBV29-1 with TRBJ1-2; D is possibly TRBD1 (5 bases). The CDR3 is 13 residues long. V dropped 1 base and J dropped 4 bases, with 10 bases sitting between them. CDR1 is SQVTM, CDR2 ANQGSEA, per germline.

This chain connects TRBV6-5 to TRBJ1-2, with a tentative D call TRBD1 (5 bases). The germline V gene encodes CDR1 MNHEY and CDR2 SVGAGI. The CDR3 runs 13 residues. V lost 10 bases and J lost 3, with 15 bases in between. The CDR3 nucleotides read TGTGCCATTGCGACGAGGGGCGACTATGGCTACACCTTC. Protein product: CAIATRGDYGYTF.

CDR3 residues: CASSWDSNEQYF. The CDR3 region has the DNA TGCGCCAGCAGCTGGGACTCTAACGAGCAGTACTTC. The J gene is TRBJ2-7, the V gene TRBV5-1, with D perhaps TRBD2 (6 bases). CDR1 and CDR2 (germline): SGHRS, YFSETQ. This CDR3 has 12 amino acids. V gave up 3 bases and J gave up 5 bases, with 9 bases separating them.

The chain couples TRBV28 to TRBJ1-6, with D possibly TRBD1 on 6 matching bases. Trimming cost V 3 bases and J 7 bases, with 10 bases left between them. Germline V gene data show CDR1 as MDHEN and CDR2 as SYDVKM. This CDR3 spans 14 amino acids. The CDR3 region has the DNA TGTGCCAGCAGTTTGGTCAGGGGAAATTCACCCCTCCACTTT. Its translation is CASSLVRGNSPLHF.

This clone was counted a few times. This sequence joins TRBV5-1 and TRBJ1-2; D may be TRBD1 (5 bases). Germline V gene sequence: CDR1 SGHRS, CDR2 YFSETQ. The CDR3 spans 16 residues. V was cut by 4 bases and J by 0 bases, with 16 bases left in between. The CDR3 nucleotides read TGCGCCAGCAGCCCGAACCCGACAGAACCTAACTATGGCTACACCTTC. Translation gives CASSPNPTEPNYGYTF.

V gene TRBV2 combines with J gene TRBJ1-1; TRBD1 matches at 8 bases. CDR3 size: 16 residues. The germline V gene encodes CDR1 SNHLY and CDR2 FYNNEI. Unmatched junction bases numbered 5, after V lost 1 base and J lost 1 base. In DNA form, the CDR3 reads TGTGCCAGCAGTGAAGGGAGACAGGGGCCGAACACTGAAGCTTTCTTT. It translates to CASSEGRQGPNTEAFF.

The rearrangement links TRBV2 to TRBJ2-7; 7 positions agree with TRBD2. V lost 6 bases and J lost 3; bases outside the gene matches: 8. Germline V lookup: CDR1 SNHLY, CDR2 FYNNEI. This CDR3 has 14 amino acids. The CDR3 here is CASSPGRVFYEQYF. DNA for the CDR3: TGTGCCAGCAGCCCAGGGAGGGTTTTCTACGAGCAGTACTTC.

The rearrangement uses TRBV5-4 and TRBJ2-2, with a tentative D call TRBD1 (6 bases). The V gene's germline CDR1 is SGHNT and CDR2 YYREEE (reference sequence). V lost 2 bases and J lost 4, with 12 bases in between. The CDR3 loop spans 15 amino acids. In DNA form, the CDR3 reads TGTGCCAGCAGCTTAGGACAGAGGACCACCGGGGAGCTGTTTTTT. It is translated as CASSLGQRTTGELFF.

V is TRBV6-5 and J is TRBJ2-1; 7 bases are a match to TRBD2. From germline, CDR1 is MNHEY and CDR2 SVGAGI. The V and J ends lost 2 bases and 7 bases, in that order; junction bases with no gene match: 11. This CDR3 comprises 16 residues. This chain's CDR3 is CASSYIGGTPGNEQFF. CDR3 nucleotides: TGTGCCAGCAGTTACATCGGGGGGACCCCAGGGAATGAGCAGTTCTTC.

The J gene is TRBJ2-7, the V gene TRBV28; the D gene is possibly TRBD2 (6 bases). The CDR3 totals 12 residues. Germline loops: CDR1 MDHEN, CDR2 SYDVKM. V was trimmed by 11 bases and J by 2 bases, leaving 13 bases between them. CDR3 residues: CASRGGTYEQYF. CDR3 bases: TGTGCCTCCCGTGGGGGGACCTACGAGCAGTACTTC.